The 2 T cell receptor beta chains given below trace back to one sample, sequenced in a study of CD8+ T cells in alopecia areata. Treatment specified: oral pan-JAK inhibitor, 5-10 mg twice daily. RNA was extracted and reverse transcribed into cDNA as the sequencing template. The protocol was immunoSEQ multiplex PCR, while the TCRdb copy is restricted to in-frame clones and leaves out a portion. This sample carries roughly 120,000 clones, less than 60% of them seen once, and the ten largest clones take 3% to 4%. The material was CD4+ T cells sorted from blood, obtained at week 24, from a patient treated with tofacitinib. The receptors were gathered from a human donor with alopecia areata.

The chain has TRBV29-1 and TRBJ1-2; TRBD1 agrees at 9 bases. J lost 8 bases, V lost 7 bases, and 14 bases had no gene match. CDR3 length: 14 residues. Germline CDR1 and CDR2: SQVTM and ANQGSEA. CDR3 sequence (DNA): TGCAGCGCCGTGGACAGGGGAATTAAAGGCGGCTACACCTTC. This translates into CSAVDRGIKGGYTF.

This clone was counted a few times. The CDR3 is CASSLEASQPQHF. For the CDR3, the DNA is TGTGCCAGCAGCTTGGAGGCGAGTCAGCCCCAGCATTTT. The rearrangement links TRBV5-4 to TRBJ1-5; unclear D gene. V lost 0 bases and J 6 bases, leaving 7 bases between the germline ends. The V gene's germline CDR1 is SGHNT and CDR2 YYREEE (reference sequence). The length of the CDR3 is 13 residues. Based on the CDR3 plus reference TRBV5-4 and TRBJ1-5, the full variable domain is ETGVTQSPTHLIKTRGQQVTLRCSSQSGHNTVSWYQQALGQGPQFIFQYYREEENGRGNFPPRFSGLQFPNYSSELNVNALELDDSALYLCASSLEASQPQHFGDGTRLSIL.